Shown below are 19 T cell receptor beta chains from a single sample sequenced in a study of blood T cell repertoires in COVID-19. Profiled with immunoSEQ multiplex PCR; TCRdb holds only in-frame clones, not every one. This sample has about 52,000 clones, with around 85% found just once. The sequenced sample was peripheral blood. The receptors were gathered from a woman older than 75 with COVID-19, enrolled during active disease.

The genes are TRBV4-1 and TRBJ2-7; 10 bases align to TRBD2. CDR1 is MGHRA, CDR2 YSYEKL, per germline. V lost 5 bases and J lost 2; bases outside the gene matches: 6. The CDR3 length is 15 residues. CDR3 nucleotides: TGCGCCAGCAGCGCAACCGGGACTAGCGCCTACGAGCAGTACTTC. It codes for CASSATGTSAYEQYF.

CDR3 protein: CASSPWTGGAFF. The CDR3 nucleotides are TGTGCCAGCTCTCCCTGGACAGGGGGGGCTTTCTTT. This chain uses TRBV27 with TRBJ1-1; 10 bases agree with TRBD1. CDR1 is MNHEY and CDR2 is SMNVEV in the germline V gene (reference sequence). V shed 8 bases, J shed 11 bases, and the junction held 8 bases outside the gene matches. This CDR3 region has 12 residues.

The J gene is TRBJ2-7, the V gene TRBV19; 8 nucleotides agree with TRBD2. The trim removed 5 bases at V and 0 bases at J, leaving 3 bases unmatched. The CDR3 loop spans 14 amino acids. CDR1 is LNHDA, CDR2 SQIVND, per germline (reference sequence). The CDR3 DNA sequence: TGTGCCAGTAGTCGGGAGGGGGGCTCCTACGAGCAGTACTTC. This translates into CASSREGGSYEQYF.

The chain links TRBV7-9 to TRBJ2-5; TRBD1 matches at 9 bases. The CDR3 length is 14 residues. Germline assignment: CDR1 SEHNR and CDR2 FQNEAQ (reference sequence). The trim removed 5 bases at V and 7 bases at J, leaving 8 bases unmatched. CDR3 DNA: TGTGCCAGCAGCACCGGCGGACAGGGGAGGACCCAGTACTTC. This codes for CASSTGGQGRTQYF. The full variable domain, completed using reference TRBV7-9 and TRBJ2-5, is DTGVSQNPRHKITKRGQNVTFRCDPISEHNRLYWYRQTLGQGPEFLTYFQNEAQLEKSRLLSDRFSAERPKGSFSTLEIQRTEQGDSAMYLCASSTGGQGRTQYFGPGTRLLVL.

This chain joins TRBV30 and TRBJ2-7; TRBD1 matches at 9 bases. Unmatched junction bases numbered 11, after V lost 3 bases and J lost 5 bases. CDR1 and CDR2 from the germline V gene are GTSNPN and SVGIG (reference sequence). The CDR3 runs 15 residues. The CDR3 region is CAWRDTGTGKDEQYF. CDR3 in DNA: TGTGCCTGGAGGGACACCGGGACAGGGAAGGACGAGCAGTACTTC.

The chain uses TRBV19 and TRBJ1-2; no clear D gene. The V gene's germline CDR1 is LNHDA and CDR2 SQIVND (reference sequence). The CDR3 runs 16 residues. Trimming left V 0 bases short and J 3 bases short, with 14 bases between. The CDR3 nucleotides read TGTGCCAGTAGTATAGATGCGTGGAGGTCAGACTATGGCTACACCTTC. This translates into CASSIDAWRSDYGYTF.

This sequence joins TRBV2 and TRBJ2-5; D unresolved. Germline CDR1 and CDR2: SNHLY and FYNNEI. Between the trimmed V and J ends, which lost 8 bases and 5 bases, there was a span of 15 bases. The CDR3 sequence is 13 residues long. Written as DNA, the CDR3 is TGTGCCAGCTCCCCGGCGGCGAGCGAGACCCAGTACTTC. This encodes CASSPAASETQYF.

The CDR3 loop reads CASSLMAGGVNEQFF. The CDR3 DNA reads as TGTGCCAGCAGCTTAATGGCGGGAGGTGTGAATGAGCAGTTCTTC. The J gene is TRBJ2-1, the V gene TRBV7-3; 8 nucleotides align to TRBD2. The CDR3 contains 15 residues. The ends lost 1 base at V and 7 bases at J; junction bases unmatched: 6. The germline V gene has CDR1 SGHTA and CDR2 FQGTGA.

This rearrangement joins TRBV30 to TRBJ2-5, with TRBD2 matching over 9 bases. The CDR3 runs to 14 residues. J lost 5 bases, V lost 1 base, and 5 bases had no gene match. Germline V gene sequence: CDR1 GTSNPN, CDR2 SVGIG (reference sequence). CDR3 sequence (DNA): TGTGCCTGGAGTGGGCTAGCGGGAAGGGAGACCCAGTACTTC. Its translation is CAWSGLAGRETQYF.

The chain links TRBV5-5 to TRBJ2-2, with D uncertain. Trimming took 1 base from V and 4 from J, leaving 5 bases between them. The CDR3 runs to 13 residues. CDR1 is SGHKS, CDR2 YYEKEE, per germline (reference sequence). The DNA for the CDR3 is TGTGCCAGCAGCTTGACAGTCACCGGGGAGCTGTTTTTT. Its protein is CASSLTVTGELFF. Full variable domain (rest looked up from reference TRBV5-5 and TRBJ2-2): DAGVTQSPTHLIKTRGQQVTLRCSPISGHKSVSWYQQVLGQGPQFIFQYYEKEERGRGNFPDRFSARQFPNYSSELNVNALLLGDSALYLCASSLTVTGELFFGEGSRLTVL.

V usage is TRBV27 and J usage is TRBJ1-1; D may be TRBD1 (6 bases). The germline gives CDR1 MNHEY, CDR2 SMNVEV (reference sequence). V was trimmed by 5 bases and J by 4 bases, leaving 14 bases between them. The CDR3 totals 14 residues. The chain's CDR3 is CASSKTGSATEAFF. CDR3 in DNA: TGTGCCAGCAGTAAAACAGGGTCGGCCACTGAAGCTTTCTTT.

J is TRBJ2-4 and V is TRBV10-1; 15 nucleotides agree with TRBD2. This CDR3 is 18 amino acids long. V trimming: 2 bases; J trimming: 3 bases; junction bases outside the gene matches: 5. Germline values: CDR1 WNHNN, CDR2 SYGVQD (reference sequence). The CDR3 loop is CASSEGLAGGPGKNIQYF. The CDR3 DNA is TGCGCCAGCAGTGAGGGACTAGCGGGAGGGCCTGGCAAAAACATTCAGTACTTC.

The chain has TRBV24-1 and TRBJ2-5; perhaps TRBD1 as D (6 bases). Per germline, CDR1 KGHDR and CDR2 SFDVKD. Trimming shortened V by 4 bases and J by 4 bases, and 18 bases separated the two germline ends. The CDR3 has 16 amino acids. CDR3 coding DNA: TGTGCCACCAGTGACCCTATCAAAGGGGGAATAGAGACCCAGTACTTC. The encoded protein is CATSDPIKGGIETQYF.

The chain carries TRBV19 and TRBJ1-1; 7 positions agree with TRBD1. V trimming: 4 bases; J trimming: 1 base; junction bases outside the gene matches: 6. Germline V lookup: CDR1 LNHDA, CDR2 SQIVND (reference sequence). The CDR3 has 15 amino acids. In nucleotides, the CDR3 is TGTGCCAGTAGTAGGCCGACAGGGCGGAACACTGAAGCTTTCTTT. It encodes CASSRPTGRNTEAFF.

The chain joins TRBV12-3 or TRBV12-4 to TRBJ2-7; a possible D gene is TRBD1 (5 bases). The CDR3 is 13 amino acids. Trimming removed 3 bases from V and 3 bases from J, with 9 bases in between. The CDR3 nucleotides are TGTGCCAGCAGTTTCGCGGACATCTACGAGCAGTACTTC. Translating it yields CASSFADIYEQYF.

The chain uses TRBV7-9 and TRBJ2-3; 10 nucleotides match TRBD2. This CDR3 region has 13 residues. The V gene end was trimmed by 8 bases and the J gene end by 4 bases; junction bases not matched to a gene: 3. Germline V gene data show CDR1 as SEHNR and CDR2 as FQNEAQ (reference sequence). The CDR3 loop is CASEREGSDTQYF. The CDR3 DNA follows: TGTGCCAGCGAGCGGGAGGGGTCAGATACGCAGTATTTT.

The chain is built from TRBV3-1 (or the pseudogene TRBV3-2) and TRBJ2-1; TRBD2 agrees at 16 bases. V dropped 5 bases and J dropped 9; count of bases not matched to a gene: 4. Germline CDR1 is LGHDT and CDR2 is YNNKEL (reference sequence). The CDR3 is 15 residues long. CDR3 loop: CASSAGLAGGGEQFF. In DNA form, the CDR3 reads TGTGCCAGCAGCGCGGGACTAGCGGGAGGGGGTGAGCAGTTCTTC.

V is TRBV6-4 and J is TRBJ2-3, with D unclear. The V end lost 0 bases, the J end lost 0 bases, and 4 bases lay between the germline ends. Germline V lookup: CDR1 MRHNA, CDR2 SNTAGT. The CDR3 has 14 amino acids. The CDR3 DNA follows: TGTGCCAGCAGTGACTCACTCAGCACAGATACGCAGTATTTT. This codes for CASSDSLSTDTQYF.

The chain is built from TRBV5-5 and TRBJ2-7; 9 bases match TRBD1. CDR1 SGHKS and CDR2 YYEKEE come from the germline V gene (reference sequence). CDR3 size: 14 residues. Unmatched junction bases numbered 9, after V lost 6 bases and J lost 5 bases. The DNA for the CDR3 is TGTGCCAGCAACCTGGGGACAGGGTCGAACGAGCAGTACTTC. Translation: CASNLGTGSNEQYF.